This T cell receptor beta chain was sequenced for a study of cytomegalovirus exposure and HLA in healthy donors. PCR involved 60 Vbeta and 13 Jbeta primers. Here immunoSEQ multiplex PCR was the method, and the copy in TCRdb shows in-frame clones only, minus some. The sample lists about 160,000 clones, 71% occurring once. Per the germline V gene, CDR1 is LNHNV and CDR2 is YYDKDF (reference sequence). There are 15 residues in the CDR3. The V gene lost 0 bases and the J gene lost 11 bases, with 19 bases spanning the gap. The sequenced sample was PBMCs. The sequence derives from a woman in her thirties in good health and CMV-seronegative. The V gene is TRBV15, the J gene TRBJ1-1, with a tentative D call TRBD1 (5 bases). The CDR3 loop is CATSRDLYDSGSAFF. The CDR3 coding sequence is TGTGCCACCAGCAGAGATCTTTATGACAGCGGGAGTGCTTTCTTT.